The clone carrying this T cell receptor beta chain showed up just a few times. J was trimmed by 4 bases and V by 4 bases; bases with no gene match: 6. The CDR3 consists of 15 residues. Germline CDR1 and CDR2: LNHDA and SQIVND (reference sequence). This specimen belongs to a study of cytomegalovirus exposure and HLA in healthy donors. The assay was immunoSEQ multiplex PCR, and TCRdb's table has in-frame clones only and misses some. Here the sample spans about 360,000 clones, around 86% being singletons. Sequencing was performed on PBMCs. The chain uses TRBV19 and TRBJ1-2, with TRBD1 matching over 10 bases. The source is a woman aged 18-29 years in good health and CMV-seronegative. As DNA, the CDR3 is TGTGCCAGTAGTAGATTAGGGACAGGGGTCTATGGCTACACCTTC. Its translation is CASSRLGTGVYGYTF.